This T cell receptor beta chain was captured by sequencing in a study of blood T cell repertoires in COVID-19. Study-wide context: The United States, Italy and Spain were the sources of the acute and convalescent COVID-19 samples. Sources were T cells, B-cell-depleted T cells, or PBMCs; the material itself was cDNA or gDNA.

V was cut by 8 bases and J by 5 bases, with 13 bases left in between. Germline CDR1 MGHDK, CDR2 SYGVNS. This CDR3 spans 12 amino acids. Assay used: immunoSEQ multiplex PCR; TCRdb lists only in-frame clones, some missing. The sample has approximately 190,000 clones, 82% seen once. The sample consisted of peripheral blood. The clonotype originates from a human donor with acute or convalescent COVID-19. The donor label of this sample is uncertain. The gene calls are TRBV25-1 and TRBJ2-7, with a possible D match to TRBD2 (6 bases). Here the CDR3 reads CASGRDFHEQYF. CDR3 sequence (DNA): TGTGCCAGCGGCCGGGACTTCCACGAGCAGTACTTC.